This T cell receptor (beta chain) was documented in a study of T cell responses to AZD1222 COVID-19 vaccine. Findings and caveats of the study: Donors skewed white British and female; clonal diversity was possibly underestimated. Dominant at 160-218 and 743-854, vaccine-associated CD4 TCRs also spanned spike.

Clones were sequenced by immunoSEQ multiplex PCR, and TCRdb holds only the in-frame ones, with some missing. In the table there are approximately 70,000 clones, around 89% of which are singletons. This clone was picked up a small number of times. Its antigen is as yet unknown. CDR3 length: 13 amino acids. Germline-derived CDR1 and CDR2 are SNHLY and FYNNEI. V shed 2 bases and J shed 1 base, with 5 bases lying between them. Material: peripheral blood, obtained 28 days after the second dose of the MenACWY control vaccine. The TCR comes from an adult who received the MenACWY meningococcal vaccine as a control. The gene calls are TRBV2 and TRBJ1-2; D gene ambiguous. CDR3 amino acids: CASSEPYNYGYTF. The CDR3, as DNA: TGTGCCAGCAGTGAACCGTATAACTATGGCTACACCTTC.